This T cell receptor (beta chain) emerged from a study of cytomegalovirus exposure and HLA in healthy donors. On the study more broadly: One earlier analysis, a look at approximately 180 million T cells, found some 100 million unique TCR beta sequences. In terms of ancestry, the Caucasian-associated cluster contained about four fifths of the roughly 400 genotyped donors.

13 Jbeta primers and 60 Vbeta primers were used for the PCR. TCRdb's table, derived via immunoSEQ multiplex PCR, lists solely in-frame clones and lacks some. The repertoire includes about 140,000 clones, 73% of them detected once, and 1% to 1.5% sits in the top ten. The clonotype comes from a middle-aged woman in good health and CMV-seronegative. Sequences were obtained from PBMCs.

In DNA form, the CDR3 reads TGCAGCGTGACAGGGAGAATTGAGACCCAGTACTTC. Its protein is CSVTGRIETQYF. The chain links TRBV29-1 to TRBJ2-5, with 7 bases matching TRBD1. This CDR3 is 12 amino acids long. J was trimmed by 5 bases and V by 6 bases; bases with no gene match: 6. Looked up from germline, CDR1 is SQVTM and CDR2 is ANQGSEA.